This TCR beta chain is from a study of T-cell memory formation after mild COVID-19 (dated by TCRdb to the early 2020s). Regarding the study in general: TCR sequence clusters from the two donors were largely donor specific. The cohort was made up of two young adult volunteers, one female and one male, who were previously healthy. In a couple of donors, T-cell clones that expanded and contracted after mild COVID-19 were tracked by sequencing TCRalpha and TCRbeta repertoires over time.

The instrument was an Illumina NovaSeq 6000. TCRalpha and TCRbeta cDNA libraries were constructed by 5'RACE with constant-segment primers, with sample barcodes and unique molecular identifiers being introduced. Trizol reagent was used to extract RNA from every sample. The libraries were amplified in two PCR steps, and the second step added a second sample barcode and Illumina TruSeq adapters. Sequencing of the libraries was done on an Illumina NovaSeq, producing 2 x 150 bp paired-end reads. Per the authors' processing: With migec v1.2.7, reads were demultiplexed and then collapsed into UMI-guided consensus sequences. With mixcr v2.1.11, UMI consensuses were aligned to TRA and TRB V and J templates and assembled into clonotypes. Clonotypes were classified as expanded or contracted when called significant by both edgeR and NoisET, with noise models trained on biological replicates. For edgeR calls, a false discovery rate-adjusted p below 0.01 and a log2 fold-change threshold of 1 were applied. As an exploratory analysis of dynamics, PCA with hierarchical clustering was applied to max-normalized trajectories of the 1000 most abundant clonotypes. The CD4 or CD8 phenotype of responding clones was assigned using the separately sequenced CD4+ and CD8+ repertoires. TCRdb's own reprocessing of the public reads used fastp at Q25 and MiXCR and kept productive beta chains. Each record represents a unique CDR3 protein, reported with the most common genes and DNA among its rows. These V and J calls originate from TCRdb's pipeline instead of the authors' own analysis. This sample has fewer than 60,000 distinct CDR3 sequences in its table, and roughly 12% of those were observed once. The biggest ten clones account for approximately 25% of the sample.

The paper as a whole reports these results and caveats: SARS-CoV-2 specificity of the second-wave clones peaking on day 37 was not confirmed. Balanced CD4/CD8 phenotypes were observed for clones contracting from day 15 to 85, whereas a bias towards CD4+ was observed for a second wave of clones expanding from day 15 to 37. Contracting CD4+ clones appeared mostly in the CM and EM memory subsets, whereas CD8+ clones were enriched in EMRA. Some responding clones were detected in pre-infection memory, suggesting pre-existing cross-reactive memory T cells joined the SARS-CoV-2 response. The study included only a couple of mild cases, and larger cohorts that include severe cases with pre-infection samples were judged to be necessary.

This clonotype was counted at least ten times. Its antigen is still unknown. Base qualities are missing; no much larger clone stands one base away. Ficoll-Paque density gradient centrifugation was used to isolate PBMCs. V was cut back by 4 bases and J by 4 bases, leaving a gap of 7 bases between them. The CDR3 measures 13 amino acids from cysteine to phenylalanine. Of all the DNA, just the CDR3 is kept, 39 bases in frame from base 1. The germline V gene sets CDR1 to MNHNS and CDR2 to SASEGT. The chain employs TRBV6-1 and TRBJ1-4; no D gene can be assigned with confidence. Sequencing input: PBMCs or a T cell subset sorted from them (not recorded which). This receptor was obtained from a man aged 18 to 35 who had mild COVID-19 (a few samples of this study predate the infection). The sample titles of this study are shuffled in the database, so cell type and time point are left out; the donor was told from shared clones. The CDR3 in this case is CASSGSFNEKLFF. The DNA is as follows: TGTGCCAGCAGTGGAAGTTTTAATGAAAAACTGTTTTTT.